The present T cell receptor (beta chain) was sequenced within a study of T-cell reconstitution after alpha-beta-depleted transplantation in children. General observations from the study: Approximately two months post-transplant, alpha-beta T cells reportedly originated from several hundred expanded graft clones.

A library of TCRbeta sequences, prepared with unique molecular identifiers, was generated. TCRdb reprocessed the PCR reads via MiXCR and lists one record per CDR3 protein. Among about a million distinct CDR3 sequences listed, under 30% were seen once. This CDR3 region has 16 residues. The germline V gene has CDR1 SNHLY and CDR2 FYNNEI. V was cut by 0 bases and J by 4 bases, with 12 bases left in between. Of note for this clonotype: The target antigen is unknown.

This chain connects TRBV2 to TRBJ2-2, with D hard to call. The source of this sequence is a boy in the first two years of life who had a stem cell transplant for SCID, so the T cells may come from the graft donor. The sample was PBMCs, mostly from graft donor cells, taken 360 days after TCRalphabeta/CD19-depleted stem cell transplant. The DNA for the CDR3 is TGTGCCAGCAGTGAAGCACTGGGGTTTGGCACCGGGGAGCTGTTTTTT. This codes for CASSEALGFGTGELFF.